The T cell receptor (beta chain) under discussion was sequenced for a study of T cell clonotyping in hematopoietic cell transplantation. Broader study findings: Graft donor and pretransplant recipient Inverse Simpson Index values predicted broader posttransplant TCR diversity. Pathologically expanded recipient clonotypes increased progressively from day 30 to day 180 as diversity fell.

The protocol was immunoSEQ multiplex PCR, while the TCRdb copy is restricted to in-frame clones and leaves out a portion. Of 5,000 or so clones in the sample, around 92% were seen once. Comments on this clone: Its matching antigen is unknown.

Germline V gene sequence: CDR1 WNHNN, CDR2 SYGVQD (reference sequence). The CDR3 spans 15 residues. The V gene lost 3 bases and the J gene lost 0 bases, with 9 bases spanning the gap. The sequence came from a male patient between 65 and 85 years old who had an allogeneic stem cell transplant from an unrelated donor, so T cells may come from the graft donor. Some clones in this sample may be carry-over from other donors' samples. V is TRBV10-1 and J is TRBJ1-3; no clear D gene. The specimen comprised peripheral blood mononuclear cells, sampled 100 days after allogeneic stem cell transplant. DNA of the CDR3: TGCGCCAGCAGTGACCACGGCGACTCTGGAAACACCATATATTTT. Encoded protein: CASSDHGDSGNTIYF.